This entry lists 6 T cell receptor beta chains sequenced from one sample in a study of cytomegalovirus exposure and HLA in healthy donors. Amplification used 60 Vbeta primers and 13 Jbeta primers. Repertoires were generated with immunoSEQ multiplex PCR, while TCRdb's copy carries only in-frame clones and drops some. The specimen's table records approximately 58,000 clones. The specimen sequenced was PBMCs. Receptors originate from a woman aged 18-29 years in good health and CMV-seronegative.

The chain links TRBV15 to TRBJ1-2; no clear D. The germline CDR1 and CDR2 sequences are LNHNV and YYDKDF (reference sequence). The V end lost 8 bases, the J end lost 0 bases, and 13 bases lay between the germline ends. The CDR3 consists of 14 residues. The DNA for the CDR3 is TGTGCCACCCGCAAAACGGACTCTAACTATGGCTACACCTTC. Its translation is CATRKTDSNYGYTF.

The gene calls are TRBV29-1 and TRBJ1-2; 7 bases align to TRBD1. V shed 7 bases and J 1 base; nucleotides not matched to a gene: 3. CDR1 is SQVTM, CDR2 ANQGSEA, per germline. This CDR3 spans 12 amino acids. Here the CDR3 DNA reads TGCAGCGCCCGGGACAGTAACTATGGCTACACCTTC. Its translation is CSARDSNYGYTF.

V is TRBV9 and J is TRBJ2-1, with D perhaps matching TRBD2 (5 bases). The CDR3 runs 15 residues. CDR1 is SGDLS, CDR2 YYNGEE, per germline. With 3 bases removed from V and 0 bases from J, the gap between germline ends came to 10 bases. CDR3 coding DNA: TGTGCCAGCAGCGAATCGGGGATCTCCTACAATGAGCAGTTCTTC. It encodes CASSESGISYNEQFF.

V usage is TRBV25-1 and J usage is TRBJ1-2; TRBD1 might be the D (5 bases). The CDR3 spans 12 residues. Germline loops: CDR1 MGHDK, CDR2 SYGVNS. Trimming cost V 5 bases and J 6 bases, with 10 bases left between them. CDR3 DNA sequence: TGTGCCAGCAGTCTATCAGGGAATGGCTACACCTTC. Protein sequence: CASSLSGNGYTF.

This sequence joins TRBV29-1 and TRBJ2-7, with a possible D match to TRBD1 (5 bases). The CDR3 contains 12 residues. Deletions cut 4 bases from V and 4 bases from J, with 11 bases between. CDR1 and CDR2 from the germline V gene are SQVTM and ANQGSEA. The CDR3 region has the DNA TGCAGCGTTGCAGGGAAAGGTTACGAGCAGTACTTC. Translating gives CSVAGKGYEQYF.

The chain employs TRBV11-3 and TRBJ1-1, with D uncertain. V gave up 1 base and J gave up 1 base, with 7 bases separating them. Germline V gene lookup returns CDR1 SGHNT and CDR2 YENEEA. The CDR3 has 14 amino acids. The CDR3 spells CASSLGAQNTEAFF. The CDR3 bases are TGTGCCAGCAGCTTAGGGGCACAGAACACTGAAGCTTTCTTT.